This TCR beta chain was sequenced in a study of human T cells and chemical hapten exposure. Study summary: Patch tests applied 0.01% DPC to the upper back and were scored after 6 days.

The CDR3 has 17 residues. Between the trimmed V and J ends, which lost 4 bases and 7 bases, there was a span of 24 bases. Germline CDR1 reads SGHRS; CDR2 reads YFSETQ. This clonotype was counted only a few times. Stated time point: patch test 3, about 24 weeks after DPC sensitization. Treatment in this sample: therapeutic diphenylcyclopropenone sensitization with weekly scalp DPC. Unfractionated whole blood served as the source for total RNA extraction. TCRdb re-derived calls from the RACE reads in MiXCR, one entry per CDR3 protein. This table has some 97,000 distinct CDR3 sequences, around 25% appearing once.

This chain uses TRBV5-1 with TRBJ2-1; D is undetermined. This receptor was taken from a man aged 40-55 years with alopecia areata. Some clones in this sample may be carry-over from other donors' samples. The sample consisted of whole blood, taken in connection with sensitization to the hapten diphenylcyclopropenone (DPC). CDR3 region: CASSPGPHPLGRNEQFF. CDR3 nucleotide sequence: TGCGCCAGCAGCCCTGGTCCTCATCCCCTCGGTCGGAATGAGCAGTTCTTC.